The 3 T cell receptor beta chains below all came from one sample that was sequenced in a study of cytomegalovirus exposure and HLA in healthy donors. PCR used 60 Vbeta primers and 13 Jbeta primers. Generated by immunoSEQ multiplex PCR, the TCRdb table keeps only in-frame clones and is missing some. This repertoire shows 200,000 to 250,000 clones, 85% to 90% found once; its top ten account for about 1.2%. The sequencing sample was made of PBMCs. The receptors derive from a human donor in good health.

J is TRBJ2-4 and V is TRBV7-2; a weak D match, TRBD1 (6 bases). The V end was cut by 8 bases, the J end by 5 bases, with 10 bases between. The CDR3 is 12 amino acids. Germline assignment: CDR1 SGHTA and CDR2 FQGNSA. The CDR3 protein is CASRHRENIQYF. CDR3 nucleotide sequence: TGTGCCAGCCGACACAGGGAAAACATTCAGTACTTC.

V usage is TRBV5-1 and J usage is TRBJ1-1, with TRBD1 matching 10 bases. Trimming cost V 4 bases and J 7 bases; bases outside gene matches: 7. The CDR3 is 14 amino acids. Per the germline V gene, CDR1 is SGHRS and CDR2 is YFSETQ. DNA for the CDR3: TGCGCCAGCAGCAGCGACAGGGGGCGCGGTGAAGCTTTCTTT. This encodes CASSSDRGRGEAFF.

This chain joins TRBV2 and TRBJ1-2; the match to TRBD1 covers 7 bases. Germline V gives CDR1 SNHLY, CDR2 FYNNEI. Germline trimming cut 7 bases from V and 2 bases from J; bases unmatched to any gene: 10. This CDR3 contains 15 residues. CDR3 protein: CASTGTANPNYGYTF. The DNA of the CDR3 is TGTGCCAGCACCGGGACAGCAAACCCCAACTATGGCTACACCTTC. The full variable domain, in which reference TRBV2 and TRBJ1-2 provide the parts outside the CDR3, is EPEVTQTPSHQVTQMGQEVILRCVPISNHLYFYWYRQILGQKVEFLVSFYNNEISEKSEIFDDQFSVERPDGSNFTLKIRSTKLEDSAMYFCASTGTANPNYGYTFGSGTRLTVV.